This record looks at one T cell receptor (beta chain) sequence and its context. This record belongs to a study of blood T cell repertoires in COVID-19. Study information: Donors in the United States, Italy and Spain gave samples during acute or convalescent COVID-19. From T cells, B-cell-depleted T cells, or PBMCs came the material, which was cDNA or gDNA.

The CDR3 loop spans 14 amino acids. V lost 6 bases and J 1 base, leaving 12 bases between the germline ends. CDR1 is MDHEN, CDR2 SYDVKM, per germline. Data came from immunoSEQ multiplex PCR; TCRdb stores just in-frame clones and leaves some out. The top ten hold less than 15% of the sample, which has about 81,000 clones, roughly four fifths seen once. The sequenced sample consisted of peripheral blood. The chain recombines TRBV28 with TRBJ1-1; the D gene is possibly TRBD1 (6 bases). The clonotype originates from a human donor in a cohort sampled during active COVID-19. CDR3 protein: CASRRQEQNTEAFF. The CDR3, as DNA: TGTGCCAGCAGACGACAGGAGCAGAACACTGAAGCTTTCTTT.